In this sample, the clone carrying this T cell receptor (beta chain) turned up many times. Its matching antigen is unknown. CDR1 SGHNT and CDR2 YENEEA come from the germline V gene. V trimming: 2 bases; J trimming: 5 bases; junction bases outside the gene matches: 3. This CDR3 comprises 14 residues. The data derive from a study of T cells in Graves' hyperthyroidism and ophthalmopathy. Findings of the study overall: In blood, most of the thyroid clonotypes expanded above 0.001 were also present.

It was RNA transcripts that yielded the amplified TCR beta CDR3 regions. First-round RT-PCR targeting the TCR CDR3 was performed with the HTBI primer set. Each CDR3 protein gets one entry after TCRdb re-called the multiplex PCR reads with MiXCR. The sample has about 770,000 distinct CDR3 sequences; about 17% are singletons. Patients were aged 18 to 65, had disease duration under 2 months, and had newly diagnosed hyperthyroidism. This sample holds PBMCs from approximately 10 ml fresh peripheral blood. The genes are TRBV11-3 and TRBJ2-7; 10 bases align to TRBD1. The sample comprised blood. The clonotype originates from a woman in her forties or fifties with Graves' hyperthyroidism that later progressed to Graves' ophthalmopathy. The CDR3 reads CASSLRGQGHEQYF. The CDR3 DNA is TGTGCCAGCAGCTTAAGGGGACAGGGGCACGAGCAGTACTTC.